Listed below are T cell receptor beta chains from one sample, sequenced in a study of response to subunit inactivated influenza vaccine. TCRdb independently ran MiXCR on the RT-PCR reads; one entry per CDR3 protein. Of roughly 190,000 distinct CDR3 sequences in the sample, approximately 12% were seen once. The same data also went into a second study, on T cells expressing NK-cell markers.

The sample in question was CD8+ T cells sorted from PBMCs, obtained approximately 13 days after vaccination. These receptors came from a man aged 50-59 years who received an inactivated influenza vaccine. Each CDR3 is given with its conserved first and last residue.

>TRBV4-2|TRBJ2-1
CASSQAQGGNEQFF
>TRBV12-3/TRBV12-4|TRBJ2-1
CASSGSDAGLTYNEQFF
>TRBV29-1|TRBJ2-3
CSAETSGSTTDTQYF
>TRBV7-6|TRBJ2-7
CASSYEAGNEQYF
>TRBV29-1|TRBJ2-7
CSVNDPSSYEQYF
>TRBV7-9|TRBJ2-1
CASSSPGGRAPREQFF
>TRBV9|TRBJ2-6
CASGRWSSGANVLTF
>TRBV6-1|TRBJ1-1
CASIGLNPNTEAFF
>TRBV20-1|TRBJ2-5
CSATTGLGETQYF
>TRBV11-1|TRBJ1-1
CASSLASQGPLSAFF
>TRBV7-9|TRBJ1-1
CASSSGHGLTDTEAFF
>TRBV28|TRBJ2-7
CASTRVYSYEQYF
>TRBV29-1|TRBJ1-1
CSVEGGADTEAFF
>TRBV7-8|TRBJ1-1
CASSWQMNTEAFF
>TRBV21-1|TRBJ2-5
CASSKVSPGEETQYF
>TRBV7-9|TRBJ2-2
CASSSSGGAGELFF
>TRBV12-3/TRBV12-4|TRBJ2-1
CASSLSSGGADEQFF